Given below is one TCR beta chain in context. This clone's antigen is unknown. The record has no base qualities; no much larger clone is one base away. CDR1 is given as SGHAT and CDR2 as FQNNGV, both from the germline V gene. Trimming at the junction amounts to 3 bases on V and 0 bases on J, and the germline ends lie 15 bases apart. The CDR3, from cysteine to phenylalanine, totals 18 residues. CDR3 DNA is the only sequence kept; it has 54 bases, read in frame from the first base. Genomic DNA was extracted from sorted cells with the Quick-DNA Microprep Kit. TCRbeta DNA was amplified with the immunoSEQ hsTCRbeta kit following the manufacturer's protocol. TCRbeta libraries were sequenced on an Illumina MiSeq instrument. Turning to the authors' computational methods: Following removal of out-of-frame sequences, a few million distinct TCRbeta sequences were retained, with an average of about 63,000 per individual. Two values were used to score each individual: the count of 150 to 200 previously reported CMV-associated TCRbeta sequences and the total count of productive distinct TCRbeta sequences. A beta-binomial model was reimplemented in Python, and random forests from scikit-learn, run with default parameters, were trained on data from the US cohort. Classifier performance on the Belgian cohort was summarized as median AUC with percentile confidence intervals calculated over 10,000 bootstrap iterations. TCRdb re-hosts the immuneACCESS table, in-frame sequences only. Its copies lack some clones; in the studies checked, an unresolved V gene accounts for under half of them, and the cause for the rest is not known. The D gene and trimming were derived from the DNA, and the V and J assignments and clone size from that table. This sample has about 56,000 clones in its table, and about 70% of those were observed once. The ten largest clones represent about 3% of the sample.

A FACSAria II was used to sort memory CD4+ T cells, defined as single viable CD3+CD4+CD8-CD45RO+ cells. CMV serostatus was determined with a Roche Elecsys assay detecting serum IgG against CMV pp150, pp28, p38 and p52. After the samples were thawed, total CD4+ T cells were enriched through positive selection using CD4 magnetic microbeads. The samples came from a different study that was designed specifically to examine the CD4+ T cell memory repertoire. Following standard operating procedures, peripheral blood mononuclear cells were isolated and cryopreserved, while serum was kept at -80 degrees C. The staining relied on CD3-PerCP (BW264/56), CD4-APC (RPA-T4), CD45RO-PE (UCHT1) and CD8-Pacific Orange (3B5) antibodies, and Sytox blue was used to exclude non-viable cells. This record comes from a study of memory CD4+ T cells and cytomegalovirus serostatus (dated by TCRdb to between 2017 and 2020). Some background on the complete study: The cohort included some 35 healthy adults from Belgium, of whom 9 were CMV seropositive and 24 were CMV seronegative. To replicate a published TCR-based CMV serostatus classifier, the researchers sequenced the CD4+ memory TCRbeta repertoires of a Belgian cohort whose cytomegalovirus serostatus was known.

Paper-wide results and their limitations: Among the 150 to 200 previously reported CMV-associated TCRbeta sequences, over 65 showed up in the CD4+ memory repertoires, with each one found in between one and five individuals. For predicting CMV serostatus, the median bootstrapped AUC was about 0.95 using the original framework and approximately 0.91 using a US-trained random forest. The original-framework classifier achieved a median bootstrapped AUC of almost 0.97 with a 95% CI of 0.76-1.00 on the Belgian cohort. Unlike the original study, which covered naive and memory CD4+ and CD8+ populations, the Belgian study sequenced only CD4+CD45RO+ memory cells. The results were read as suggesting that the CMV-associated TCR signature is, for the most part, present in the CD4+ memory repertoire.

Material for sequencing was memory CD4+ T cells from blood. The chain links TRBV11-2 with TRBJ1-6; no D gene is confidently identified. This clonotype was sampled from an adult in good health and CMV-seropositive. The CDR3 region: CASSLTAGQGSYNSPLHF. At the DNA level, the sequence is TGTGCCAGCAGCTTGACCGCCGGGCAAGGCTCCTATAATTCACCCCTCCACTTT. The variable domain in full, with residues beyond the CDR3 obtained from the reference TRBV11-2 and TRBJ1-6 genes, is EAGVAQSPRYKIIEKRQSVAFWCNPISGHATLYWYQQILGQGPKLLIQFQNNGVVDDSQLPKDRFSAERLKGVDSTLKIQPAKLEDSAVYLCASSLTAGQGSYNSPLHFGNGTRLTVT.